This TCR beta chain was recovered during a study of blood T cell repertoires in COVID-19. For the study at large: Sites across the United States, Italy and Spain contributed samples from acute and convalescent COVID-19.

Trimming at V came to 4 bases and at J to 2 bases, leaving 9 bases not matched to a gene. Per germline, CDR1 LNHDA and CDR2 SQIVND (reference sequence). The CDR3 spans 17 residues. Data came from immunoSEQ multiplex PCR; TCRdb stores just in-frame clones and leaves some out. The data contain about 59,000 clones, approximately 80% of them singletons. The rearrangement links TRBV19 to TRBJ2-3, with 10 bases matching TRBD2. The clonotype was recovered from a human donor in a cohort sampled during active COVID-19. The sequenced sample consisted of peripheral blood. The CDR3 nucleotides read TGTGCCAGTAGTAACCCCTGGACTAGCGGATACACAGATACGCAGTATTTT. It specifies CASSNPWTSGYTDTQYF.